A single sample gave rise to the 26 T cell receptor beta chains below, sequenced in a study of identical twins. Each CDR3 protein gets one entry after TCRdb re-called the 5' RACE reads with MiXCR. The repertoire holds around 670,000 distinct CDR3 sequences, around 6% seen once, with approximately 1.6% in the top ten. The sample was naive T cells sorted from blood. These receptors were obtained from a young man in good health.

In this sample, this clonotype turned up a few times. This chain links TRBV29-1 with TRBJ1-2; 10 positions match TRBD1. In germline, CDR1 is SQVTM, CDR2 ANQGSEA. V lost 3 bases and J lost 2; bases outside the gene matches: 9. The CDR3 spans 16 residues. Written as DNA, the CDR3 is TGCAGCGTTGACCGGGGACAGGGGTCCCCCAACTATGGCTACACCTTC. Protein: CSVDRGQGSPNYGYTF.

This clonotype was seen repeatedly, ten times or more. The rearrangement joins TRBV5-6 to TRBJ2-1, with a tentative D call TRBD1 (6 bases). The CDR3 has 12 residues. CDR1 and CDR2 (germline): SGHDT, YYEEEE. The V end was cut by 3 bases, the J end by 9 bases, with 10 bases between. CDR3 in DNA: TGTGCCAGCAGCTCCACAGGGTCTGAGCAGTTCTTC. Its protein product is CASSSTGSEQFF.

This clonotype was seen at least ten times. This chain links TRBV5-1 with TRBJ2-6; D is ambiguous. The CDR3 has 14 amino acids. V lost 2 bases and J lost 0, with 3 bases in between. Germline V gene lookup returns CDR1 SGHRS and CDR2 YFSETQ. The CDR3 sequence: CASSFNSGANVLTF. The DNA for the CDR3 is TGCGCCAGCAGCTTCAACTCTGGGGCCAACGTCCTGACTTTC.

In this sample, this clonotype turned up many times. The V gene is TRBV20-1, the J gene TRBJ2-5; D assignment may be TRBD1 or TRBD2 (7 bases each). The CDR3 is made up of 17 amino acids. In germline, CDR1 is DFQATT, CDR2 SNEGSKA (reference sequence). V was cut by 6 bases and J by 2 bases, with 25 bases left in between. In nucleotides, the CDR3 is TGCAGTGCCATGAAAAACCTGAGAGCGGGACAGCAAGAGACCCAGTACTTC. As protein: CSAMKNLRAGQQETQYF.

The sample holds a few counts of this clonotype. The V call is TRBV29-1, the J call TRBJ2-1, with TRBD1 matching 7 bases. This CDR3 region has 14 residues. Trimming took 0 bases from V and 9 from J; bases not matched to a gene: 8. Per germline, CDR1 SQVTM and CDR2 ANQGSEA. The CDR3 coding sequence is TGCAGCGTTGAAGATCCGGTAGGGGGCAGTGAGCAGTTCTTC. Protein sequence: CSVEDPVGGSEQFF.

The CDR3 bases are TGTGCCAGCAGTGATGCAGGGACAGCGGGGGAGCAGTACTTC. This codes for CASSDAGTAGEQYF. This chain uses TRBV25-1 with TRBJ2-7, with D perhaps assigned TRBD1 or TRBD2 (7 bases each). The length of the CDR3 is 14 residues. V was pared by 3 bases and J by 7 bases, with 16 bases between. Germline V gene lookup returns CDR1 MGHDK and CDR2 SYGVNS.

This clonotype has a count of ten or more. V usage is TRBV20-1 and J usage is TRBJ2-2, with TRBD2 matching over 7 bases. Germline V lookup: CDR1 DFQATT, CDR2 SNEGSKA (reference sequence). The CDR3 consists of 15 residues. J lost 5 bases, V lost 6 bases, and 12 bases had no gene match. CDR3 coding DNA: TGCAGTGCCCCATCCGGGACTACCAGGACCGGGGAGCTGTTTTTT. Translation: CSAPSGTTRTGELFF.

This clonotype has ten or more counts. This sequence joins TRBV6-6 and TRBJ2-7; D is unclear. CDR3 length: 12 residues. V lost 6 bases and J 3 bases, leaving 9 bases between the germline ends. Germline assignment: CDR1 MNHNY and CDR2 SVGAGI (reference sequence). This CDR3 reads CASSPDIYEQYV. The DNA of the CDR3 is TGTGCCAGCAGCCCCGACATCTACGAGCAGTACGTC.

This clonotype was observed at least ten times. The chain joins TRBV4-3 to TRBJ1-1; D remains unclear. Germline V lookup: CDR1 LGHNA, CDR2 YSLEER. V lost 0 bases and J lost 0, with 8 bases in between. CDR3 size: 15 residues. CDR3 coding DNA: TGCGCCAGCAGCCAAGAAATTTCCGTGAACACTGAAGCTTTCTTT. Encoded protein: CASSQEISVNTEAFF.

This clonotype was counted at least ten times. The gene calls are TRBV4-3 and TRBJ2-1; 7 bases agree with TRBD2. The CDR3 runs to 16 residues. The V gene's germline CDR1 is LGHNA and CDR2 YSLEER. V trimming: 2 bases; J trimming: 3 bases; junction bases outside the gene matches: 7. The CDR3 coding sequence is TGCGCCAGCAGCCAATCTAGCGGAAATTACTACAATGAGCAGTTCTTC. It translates to CASSQSSGNYYNEQFF.

The chain is built from TRBV12-3 or TRBV12-4 and TRBJ2-7, with D tentatively TRBD1 (5 bases). This CDR3 region has 12 residues. The CDR3 region has the DNA TGTGCCAGCAGTTTAGGGGGCTACGATCAGTACGTC. Its translation: CASSLGGYDQYV.

This clonotype was found a few times. This chain links TRBV5-1 with TRBJ1-4; D gene ambiguous. CDR3 size: 13 residues. V was pared by 4 bases and J by 5 bases, with 9 bases between. The germline V gene has CDR1 SGHRS and CDR2 YFSETQ. Here the CDR3 reads CASSVVGNEKLFF. CDR3 coding DNA: TGCGCCAGCAGCGTCGTGGGGAATGAAAAACTGTTTTTT. Full variable domain (outside the CDR3, taken from reference TRBV5-1 and TRBJ1-4): KAGVTQTPRYLIKTRGQQVTLSCSPISGHRSVSWYQQTPGQGLQFLFEYFSETQRNKGNFPGRFSGRQFSNSRSEMNVSTLELGDSALYLCASSVVGNEKLFFGSGTQLSVL.

This clonotype was observed a handful of times. The chain uses TRBV10-3 and TRBJ2-7; 15 bases line up with TRBD2. This CDR3 has 18 amino acids. Per germline, CDR1 ENHRY and CDR2 SYGVKD. V lost 3 bases to trimming and J lost 2 bases; unmatched junction nucleotides: 8. CDR3 coding DNA: TGTGCCATCAGTGACCCCGGGACTAGCGGGAGGAATCCCTACGAGCAGTACGTC. It specifies CAISDPGTSGRNPYEQYV.

This clonotype was seen repeatedly, ten times or more. The chain uses TRBV5-1 and TRBJ1-3; D is ambiguous. Germline loops: CDR1 SGHRS, CDR2 YFSETQ. The V gene lost 0 bases and the J gene lost 0 bases, with 7 bases spanning the gap. This CDR3 comprises 15 residues. CDR3 protein: CASSLGPSSGNTIYF. CDR3 nucleotides: TGCGCCAGCAGCTTGGGTCCCAGCTCTGGAAACACCATATATTTT.

There are a few counts of this clonotype. The chain uses TRBV20-1 and TRBJ1-5; D unresolved. CDR1 DFQATT and CDR2 SNEGSKA come from the germline V gene (reference sequence). This CDR3 has 10 residues. V lost 4 bases and J lost 7, with 5 bases in between. The CDR3 sequence: CSAKRQPQHF. As DNA, the CDR3 is TGCAGTGCTAAAAGACAGCCCCAGCATTTT.

CDR3 in DNA: TGCAGTGCTATAGGAGGGGGAATTAGCAATCAGCCCCAGCATTTT. This codes for CSAIGGGISNQPQHF. The V call is TRBV20-1, the J call TRBJ1-5; D is possibly TRBD1 (6 bases). V was pared by 4 bases and J by 0 bases, with 13 bases between. The CDR3 covers 15 residues. Per germline, CDR1 DFQATT and CDR2 SNEGSKA (reference sequence).

V usage is TRBV5-1 and J usage is TRBJ2-5, with D possibly TRBD2 on 6 matching bases. Germline CDR1 SGHRS, CDR2 YFSETQ. Trimming stripped 4 bases from V and 4 bases from J, with 11 bases between. The CDR3 totals 13 residues. CDR3 sequence reads: CASSLGLPETQYF. DNA for the CDR3: TGCGCCAGCAGCCTCGGACTACCAGAGACCCAGTACTTC.

This clonotype has a count of ten or more. The chain is built from TRBV24-1 and TRBJ1-2, with D unclear. Germline values: CDR1 KGHDR, CDR2 SFDVKD. The CDR3 loop spans 15 amino acids. V was cut by 3 bases and J by 0 bases, with 10 bases left in between. CDR3: CATSDPSATNYGYTF. The CDR3 DNA reads as TGTGCCACCAGTGATCCCTCGGCGACTAACTATGGCTACACCTTC.

This clonotype was detected ten times or more. The gene calls are TRBV5-1 and TRBJ1-1; no clear D gene. The CDR3 is 14 amino acids. The V end lost 3 bases, the J end lost 2 bases, and 11 bases lay between the germline ends. Germline CDR1 SGHRS, CDR2 YFSETQ. The CDR3 nucleotides read TGCGCCAGCAGCTCTACAGAGTTCAACACTGAAGCTTTCTTT. Amino acid sequence: CASSSTEFNTEAFF. Using reference TRBV5-1 and TRBJ1-1 for the parts outside the CDR3, the full variable domain is KAGVTQTPRYLIKTRGQQVTLSCSPISGHRSVSWYQQTPGQGLQFLFEYFSETQRNKGNFPGRFSGRQFSNSRSEMNVSTLELGDSALYLCASSSTEFNTEAFFGQGTRLTVV.

The sample holds a few counts of this clonotype. The rearrangement links TRBV6-5 to TRBJ2-7; no definite D call. The CDR3 has 17 residues. Trimming left V 2 bases short and J 4 bases short, with 21 bases between. Germline values: CDR1 MNHEY, CDR2 SVGAGI. In DNA form, the CDR3 reads TGTGCCAGCAGTTACATGGATCGACGGCGATACCCTTACGAGCAGTACGTC. This sequence encodes CASSYMDRRRYPYEQYV.

This clonotype came up many times. The rearrangement links TRBV5-1 to TRBJ1-1, with TRBD1 matching over 7 bases. Unmatched junction bases numbered 12, after V lost 0 bases and J lost 1 base. The germline V gene encodes CDR1 SGHRS and CDR2 YFSETQ. CDR3 length: 18 residues. The CDR3 DNA follows: TGCGCCAGCAGCTTGGCCGAGGGGGCGCCCCTATGGAACACTGAAGCTTTCTTT. It is translated as CASSLAEGAPLWNTEAFF.

This clonotype showed up many times. The chain combines TRBV12-3 or TRBV12-4 with TRBJ2-1, with 9 nucleotides matching TRBD2. The CDR3 covers 15 residues. J lost 8 bases, V lost 5 bases, and 10 bases had no gene match. For the CDR3, the DNA is TGTGCCAGCAGTCCCCGGGGACTAGCACTGGATGAGCAGTTCTTC. This sequence encodes CASSPRGLALDEQFF.

This clonotype was seen repeatedly, ten times or more. The chain uses TRBV5-1 and TRBJ2-1, with unresolved D. Deletions cut 1 base from V and 7 bases from J, with 12 bases between. The CDR3 spans 14 residues. Germline-derived CDR1 and CDR2 are SGHRS and YFSETQ. The CDR3 is CASSLSPSPNEQFF. Here the CDR3 DNA reads TGCGCCAGCAGCTTGTCACCCAGTCCTAATGAGCAGTTCTTC.

The table lists this clonotype with many counts. V usage is TRBV7-3 and J usage is TRBJ2-4; perhaps TRBD2 as D (5 bases). This CDR3 region has 14 residues. The germline V gene has CDR1 SGHTA and CDR2 FQGTGA. V lost 2 bases and J 7 bases, leaving 12 bases between the germline ends. The DNA for the CDR3 is TGTGCCAGCAGCTTAGGAGGTCTTGAGAACATTCAGTACTTC. Its protein product is CASSLGGLENIQYF.

This clonotype occurred many times. This chain links TRBV12-3 or TRBV12-4 with TRBJ2-6, with D uncertain. The CDR3 has 13 residues. V was trimmed by 3 bases and J by 4 bases, leaving 4 bases between them. CDR3: CASSFLGANVLTF. The CDR3 nucleotides read TGTGCCAGCAGTTTCCTCGGGGCCAACGTCCTGACTTTC.

This clonotype came up many times. This chain connects TRBV4-3 to TRBJ2-5; possibly TRBD1 or TRBD2 for D (5 bases each). Trimming left V 3 bases short and J 5 bases short, with 13 bases between. Germline loops: CDR1 LGHNA, CDR2 YSLEER. The CDR3 runs 14 residues. The CDR3 spells CASSHYRDEETQYF. In nucleotides, the CDR3 is TGCGCCAGCAGCCATTACCGGGACGAGGAGACCCAGTACTTC.